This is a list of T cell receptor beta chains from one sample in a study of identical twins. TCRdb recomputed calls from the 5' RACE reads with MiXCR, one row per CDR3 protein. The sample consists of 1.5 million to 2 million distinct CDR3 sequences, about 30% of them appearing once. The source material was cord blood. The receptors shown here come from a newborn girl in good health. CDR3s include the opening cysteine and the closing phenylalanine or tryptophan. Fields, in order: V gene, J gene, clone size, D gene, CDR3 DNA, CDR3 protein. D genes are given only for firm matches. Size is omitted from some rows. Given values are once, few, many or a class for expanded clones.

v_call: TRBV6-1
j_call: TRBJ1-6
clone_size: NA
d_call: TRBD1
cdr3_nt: TGTGCCAGCAGTGAATTCCCCGGGACAGGGTTTAATTCACCCCTCCACTTT
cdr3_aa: CASSEFPGTGFNSPLHF

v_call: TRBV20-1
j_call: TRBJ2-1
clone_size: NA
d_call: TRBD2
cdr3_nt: TGCAGTGCTAGAGAGGGTAGCGGGGGGTCCCATGAGCAGTTCTTC
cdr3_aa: CSAREGSGGSHEQFF

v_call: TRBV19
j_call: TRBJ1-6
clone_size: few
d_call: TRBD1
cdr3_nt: TGTGCCAGCCGCGACAGGGGGCATTCACCCCTCCACTTT
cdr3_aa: CASRDRGHSPLHF

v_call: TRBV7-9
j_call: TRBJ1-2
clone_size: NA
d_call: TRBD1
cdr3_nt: TGTGCCAGCACGAAAAGAGGACAGGGCTCTAACTATGGCTACACCTTC
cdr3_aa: CASTKRGQGSNYGYTF

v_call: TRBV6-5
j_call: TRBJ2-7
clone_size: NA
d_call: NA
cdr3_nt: TGTGCCAGCAGTTACTCGTTCACAGGGAGCTCCTACGAGCAGTACTTC
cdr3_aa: CASSYSFTGSSYEQYF

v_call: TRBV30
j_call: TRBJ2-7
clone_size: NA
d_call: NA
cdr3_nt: TGTGCCTGGAGTGTACTTATGGGCTACGAGCAGTACTTC
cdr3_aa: CAWSVLMGYEQYF

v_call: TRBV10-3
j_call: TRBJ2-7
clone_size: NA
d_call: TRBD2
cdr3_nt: TGTGCCATCAGCGAACCTAGCGGCTACAATGAGCAGTACTTC
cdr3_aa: CAISEPSGYNEQYF

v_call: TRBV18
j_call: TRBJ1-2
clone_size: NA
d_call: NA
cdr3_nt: TGTGCCAGCTCACCACGCTATCCCGAGTTTTGGAGCTATGGCTACACCTTC
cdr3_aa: CASSPRYPEFWSYGYTF

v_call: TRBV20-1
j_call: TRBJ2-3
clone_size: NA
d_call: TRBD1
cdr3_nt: TGCAGTGCGTGGGGACAGCTAAGCACAGATACGCAGTATTTT
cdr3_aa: CSAWGQLSTDTQYF

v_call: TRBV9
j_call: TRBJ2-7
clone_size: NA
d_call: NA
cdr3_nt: TGTGCCAGCAGCGTAGGTTCTCTTGCGGGGCTCTACGAGCAGTACTTC
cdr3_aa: CASSVGSLAGLYEQYF

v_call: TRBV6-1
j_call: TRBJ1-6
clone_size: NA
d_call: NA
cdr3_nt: TGTGCCAGCAGTGAACTAGGCAGCTATAATTCACCCCTCCACTTT
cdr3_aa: CASSELGSYNSPLHF

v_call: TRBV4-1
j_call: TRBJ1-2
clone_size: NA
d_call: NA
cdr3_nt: TGCGCCAGCAGCCCGAATTTAGGGCGGGCTAACTATGGCTACACCTTC
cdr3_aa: CASSPNLGRANYGYTF

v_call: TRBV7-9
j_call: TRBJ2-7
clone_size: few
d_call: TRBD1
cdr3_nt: TGTGCCAGCAGCTTAGTGGCAGGGGGCAGCGAGCAGTACTTC
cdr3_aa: CASSLVAGGSEQYF

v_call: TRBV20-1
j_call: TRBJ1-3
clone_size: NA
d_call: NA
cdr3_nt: TGCAGTGCTAGCGTGTTTGTCGGTGCAAACACCATATATTTT
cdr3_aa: CSASVFVGANTIYF

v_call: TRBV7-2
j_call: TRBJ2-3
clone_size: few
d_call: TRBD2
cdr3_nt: TGTGCCAGCAGCCCGGGACTAGCGGGGGGGAGAAGCACAGATACGCAGTATTTT
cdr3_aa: CASSPGLAGGRSTDTQYF

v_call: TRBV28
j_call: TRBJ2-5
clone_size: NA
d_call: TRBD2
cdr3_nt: TGTGCCAGCAGTTTCCGATTAGCGGGAGAAGGGGCGCAAGAGACCCAGTACTTC
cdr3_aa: CASSFRLAGEGAQETQYF

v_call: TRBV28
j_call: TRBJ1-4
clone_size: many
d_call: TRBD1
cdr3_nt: TGTGCCAGCAGGTCGTACCGGGACAGGCTTGAAAAACTGTTTTTT
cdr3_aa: CASRSYRDRLEKLFF

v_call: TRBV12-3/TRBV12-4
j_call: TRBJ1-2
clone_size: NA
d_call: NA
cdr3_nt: TGTGCCAGCAGGATGACCCAGGATTACTATGGCTACACCTTC
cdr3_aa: CASRMTQDYYGYTF

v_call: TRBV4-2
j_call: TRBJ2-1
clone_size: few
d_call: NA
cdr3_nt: TGTGCCAGCAGCCAAGATGTTGACTACGTGTCAGATGAGCAGTTCTTC
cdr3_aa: CASSQDVDYVSDEQFF

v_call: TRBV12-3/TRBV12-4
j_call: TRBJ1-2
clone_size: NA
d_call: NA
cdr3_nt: TGTGCCAGCAGTTTTACCGCGAGCAACTATGGCTACACCTTC
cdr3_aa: CASSFTASNYGYTF

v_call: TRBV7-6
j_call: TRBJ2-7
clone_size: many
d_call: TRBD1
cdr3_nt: TGTGCCAGCAGCTTAGAGGTTAGAGGACAGGACCTTCCCTACGAGCAGTACTTC
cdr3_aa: CASSLEVRGQDLPYEQYF

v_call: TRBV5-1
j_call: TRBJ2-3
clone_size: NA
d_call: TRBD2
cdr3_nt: TGCGCCAGCAGCTTGCTGATAGCGGGAGGGCCAGATACGCAGTATTTT
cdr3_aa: CASSLLIAGGPDTQYF

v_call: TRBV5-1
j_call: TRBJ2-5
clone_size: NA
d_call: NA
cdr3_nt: TGCGCTCCCCTGGAGACCCAGTACTTC
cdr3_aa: CAPLETQYF

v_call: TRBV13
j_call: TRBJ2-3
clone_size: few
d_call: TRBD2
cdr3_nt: TGTGCCAGCAGCTTAGCAAGTAGCGGGAAGGGGAATACGCAGTATTTT
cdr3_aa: CASSLASSGKGNTQYF

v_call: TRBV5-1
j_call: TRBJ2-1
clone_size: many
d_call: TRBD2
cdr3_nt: TGTGCCAGCACGAGCGGGAGTTCTTACAATGAGCAGTTCTTC
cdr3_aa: CASTSGSSYNEQFF

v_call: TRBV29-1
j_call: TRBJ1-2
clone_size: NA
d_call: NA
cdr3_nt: TGCAGCGTTGAAAACCGGGACGGGGGTTACTATGGCTACACCTTC
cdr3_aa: CSVENRDGGYYGYTF

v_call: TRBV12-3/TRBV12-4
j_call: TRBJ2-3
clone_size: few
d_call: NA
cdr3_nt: TGTGCCAGCAGTTTTGGAGGCGGCATCACAGATACGCAGTATTTT
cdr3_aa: CASSFGGGITDTQYF

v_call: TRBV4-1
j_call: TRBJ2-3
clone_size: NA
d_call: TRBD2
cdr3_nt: TGCGCCAGCTCCGGCGGGGGGGCCCCTAGCACAGATACGCAGTATTTT
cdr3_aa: CASSGGGAPSTDTQYF

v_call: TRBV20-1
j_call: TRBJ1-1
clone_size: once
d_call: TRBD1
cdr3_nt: TGCAGTGCTAGATCCCGGGACAGGGGGTCCATGAACACTGAAGCTTTCTTT
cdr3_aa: CSARSRDRGSMNTEAFF

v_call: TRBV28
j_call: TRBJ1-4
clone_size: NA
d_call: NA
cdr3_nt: TGTGCCAGCACCTTCCGATCCAGGGGATTCCATACCTCAACTAATGAAAAACTGTTTTTT
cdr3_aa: CASTFRSRGFHTSTNEKLFF

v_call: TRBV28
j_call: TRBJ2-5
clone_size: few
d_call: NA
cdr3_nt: TGTGCCAGCAGTTTATTTTTTCGTAGGCGTGATAAAGAGACCCAGTACTTC
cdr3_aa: CASSLFFRRRDKETQYF

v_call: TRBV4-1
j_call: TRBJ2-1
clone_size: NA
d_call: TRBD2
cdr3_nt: TGCGCCAGCAGCCGCTTTAGCGGGAGTGAGCAGTTCTTC
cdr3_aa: CASSRFSGSEQFF

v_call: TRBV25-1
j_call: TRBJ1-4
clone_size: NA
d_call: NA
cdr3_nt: TGTGCCAGCAGTGAAGTGGGTGAAAAACTGTTTTTT
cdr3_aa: CASSEVGEKLFF

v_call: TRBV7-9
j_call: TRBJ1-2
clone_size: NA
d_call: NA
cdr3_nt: TGTGCCAGCAGCTTAACGATTCTGAGGGTCTATGGCTACACCTTC
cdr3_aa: CASSLTILRVYGYTF

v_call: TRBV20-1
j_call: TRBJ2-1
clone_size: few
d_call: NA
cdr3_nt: TGCAGTGCTAGTGAAGGGCTCCCATTCTCCTACAATGAGCAGTTCTTC
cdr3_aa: CSASEGLPFSYNEQFF

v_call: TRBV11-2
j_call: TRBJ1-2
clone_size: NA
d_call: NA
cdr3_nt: TGTGCCAGCCGAGAGAAGGGAAAGGGTAACTATGGCTACACCTTC
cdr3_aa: CASREKGKGNYGYTF

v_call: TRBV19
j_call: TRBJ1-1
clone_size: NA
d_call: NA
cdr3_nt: TGTGCCAGTAGTATCGAAGGGGGGTTGACTGAAGCTTTCTTT
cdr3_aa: CASSIEGGLTEAFF

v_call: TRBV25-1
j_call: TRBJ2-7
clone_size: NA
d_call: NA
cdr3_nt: TGTGCCAGCAGTTACCGGGGGATAGGCGAGCAGTACTTC
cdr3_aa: CASSYRGIGEQYF

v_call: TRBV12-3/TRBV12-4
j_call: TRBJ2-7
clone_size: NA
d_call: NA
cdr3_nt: TGTGCCAGCAGTTTACCACGGACTACCTACAATGAGCAGTACTTC
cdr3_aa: CASSLPRTTYNEQYF

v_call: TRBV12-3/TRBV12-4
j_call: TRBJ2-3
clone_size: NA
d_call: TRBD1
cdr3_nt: TGTGCCAGCCAACCCCGGGACAGGAGCACAGATACGCAGTATTTT
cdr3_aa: CASQPRDRSTDTQYF

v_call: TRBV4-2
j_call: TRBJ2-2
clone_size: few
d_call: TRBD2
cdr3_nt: TGTGCCAGCAGCCAAGGACTAGCGGGGGGCTACGGGGAGCTGTTTTTT
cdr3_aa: CASSQGLAGGYGELFF

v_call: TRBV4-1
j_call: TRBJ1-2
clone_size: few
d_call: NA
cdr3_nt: TGCGCCAGCAGCCAAGCGGGTGCTCGGTATGGCTACACCTTC
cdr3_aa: CASSQAGARYGYTF

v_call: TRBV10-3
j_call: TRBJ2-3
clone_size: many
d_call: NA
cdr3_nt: TGTGCCATCAGTGAGATCTTAGGCCGATACGTACAGTCAGATACGCAGTATTTT
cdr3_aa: CAISEILGRYVQSDTQYF

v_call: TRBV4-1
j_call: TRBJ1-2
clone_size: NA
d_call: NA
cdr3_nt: TGCGCCAGCAGCCCTGTGTTTAGGTATGGCTACACCTTC
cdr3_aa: CASSPVFRYGYTF